The 32 T cell receptor beta chains listed next were all sequenced from one sample in a study of cytotoxic CD8 clonotypes in ibrutinib-treated CLL listed by TCRdb under 2021. The time point label, read with the paper, signifies: 12 to 13 months on ibrutinib. Library preparation employed the immunoSEQ multiplex PCR assay. TCRdb's version of the immuneACCESS table is confined to in-frame rearrangements and falls short of the full clone set. An unresolved V gene accounts for under half of the shortfall where checked; the remainder is of unknown origin. This sample is represented by 150,000 to 200,000 clones; more than 75% of them were singletons. The ten top clones hold about 2.1% of the sample. The sample consisted of PBMCs, taken after 12 months of ibrutinib treatment. Receptors were obtained from a human donor with chronic lymphocytic leukemia.

This clone turned up a few times. This CDR3 is CASSSAIGELFF. The CDR3 DNA follows: TGTGCCAGCAGCTCAGCGATCGGGGAGCTGTTTTTT. The J gene is TRBJ2-2, the V gene TRBV11-3; unclear D gene. This CDR3 comprises 12 residues. Germline V lookup: CDR1 SGHNT, CDR2 YENEEA. Trimming took 4 bases from V and 7 from J, leaving 7 bases between them.

V usage is TRBV27 and J usage is TRBJ1-4; TRBD1 matches 8 bases. Looked up from germline, CDR1 is MNHEY and CDR2 is SMNVEV (reference sequence). The CDR3 has 14 amino acids. After removal of 3 bases from V and 7 bases from J, the junction contained 4 bases not matched to a gene. Here the CDR3 DNA reads TGTGCCAGCAGTTTTCGGACAGGGCCTGAAAAACTGTTTTTT. Translation gives CASSFRTGPEKLFF.

This clone has more than one count but fewer than ten. The J gene is TRBJ1-2, the V gene TRBV19; D perhaps matches TRBD1 (5 bases). CDR3 length: 14 residues. Per the germline V gene, CDR1 is LNHDA and CDR2 is SQIVND (reference sequence). Trimming shortened V by 5 bases and J by 4 bases, and 14 bases separated the two germline ends. CDR3 loop: CASSFGGLSYGYTF. DNA of the CDR3: TGTGCCAGTAGTTTTGGGGGACTGAGCTATGGCTACACCTTC.

The rearrangement joins TRBV2 to TRBJ2-3; D ambiguous. Trimming took 6 bases from V and 1 from J, leaving 11 bases between them. This CDR3 region has 14 residues. Germline loops: CDR1 SNHLY, CDR2 FYNNEI. In DNA form, the CDR3 reads TGTGCCAGCAGAGACCTTGAGGGCACAGATACGCAGTATTTT. Its translation is CASRDLEGTDTQYF.

The chain has TRBV29-1 and TRBJ2-3, with a possible D match to TRBD2 (5 bases). This CDR3 contains 14 residues. Germline values: CDR1 SQVTM, CDR2 ANQGSEA. The V end lost 4 bases, the J end lost 2 bases, and 13 bases lay between the germline ends. In nucleotides, the CDR3 is TGCAGCGTTGGGGAGCGGTTTATCACAGATACGCAGTATTTT. It encodes CSVGERFITDTQYF.

The chain combines TRBV6-5 with TRBJ2-1; 7 bases map to TRBD2. Losses at the gene ends were 6 bases for V and 11 bases for J; bases not matched to a gene: 4. Germline values: CDR1 MNHEY, CDR2 SVGAGI. The CDR3 runs to 11 residues. CDR3 amino acids: CASRGGFKQFF. CDR3 bases: TGTGCCAGCAGGGGGGGGTTCAAGCAGTTCTTC.

The V and J genes are TRBV5-1 and TRBJ2-7; D call uncertain. The CDR3 runs 11 residues. CDR1 and CDR2 from the germline V gene are SGHRS and YFSETQ. V lost 7 bases to trimming and J lost 1 base, with 6 bases between them. The CDR3 loop reads CASHNSYEQYF. The CDR3 bases are TGCGCCAGCCACAATTCCTACGAGCAGTACTTC.

This clone was recorded a few times. Within the sample, other DNA sequences also encode this same CDR3. The chain employs TRBV28 and TRBJ1-1; no reliable D call. There are 12 residues in the CDR3. CDR1 is MDHEN and CDR2 is SYDVKM in the germline V gene. Trimming removed 7 bases from V and 1 base from J, with 7 bases in between. The CDR3 protein is CASKEGNTEAFF. DNA of the CDR3: TGTGCCAGCAAGGAAGGGAACACTGAAGCTTTCTTT. Supplemented by reference TRBV28 and TRBJ1-1, the full variable domain reads DVKVTQSSRYLVKRTGEKVFLECVQDMDHENMFWYRQDPGLGLRLIYFSYDVKMKEKGDIPEGYSVSREKKERFSLILESASTNQTSMYLCASKEGNTEAFFGQGTRLTVV.

This chain connects TRBV28 to TRBJ2-7; possible D gene TRBD1, 5 bases. CDR3 length equals 14 residues. CDR1 and CDR2 (germline): MDHEN, SYDVKM. The V end lost 3 bases, the J end lost 3 bases, and 12 bases lay between the germline ends. The CDR3 spells CASSFIGVGYEQYF. The CDR3 region has the DNA TGTGCCAGCAGTTTTATAGGGGTTGGCTACGAGCAGTACTTC.

The V gene is TRBV28, the J gene TRBJ2-7; 10 nucleotides align to TRBD2. Germline trimming cut 6 bases from V and 2 bases from J; bases unmatched to any gene: 10. The CDR3 totals 16 residues. Germline lookup yields CDR1 MDHEN and CDR2 SYDVKM. CDR3 DNA: TGTGCCAGCAGACAATCGGGGACTAGCGTACCCTACGAGCAGTACTTC. It encodes CASRQSGTSVPYEQYF.

The J gene is TRBJ2-7, the V gene TRBV28; TRBD1 agrees at 10 bases. The ends lost 7 bases at V and 2 bases at J; junction bases unmatched: 14. The CDR3 totals 17 residues. Germline loops: CDR1 MDHEN, CDR2 SYDVKM. In DNA form, the CDR3 reads TGTGCCAGCATCCCCCACGGGTGGGACAGGGGCCCCTACGAGCAGTACTTC. Its translation is CASIPHGWDRGPYEQYF.

This rearrangement joins TRBV5-6 to TRBJ2-5; D is undetermined. CDR1 is SGHDT and CDR2 is YYEEEE in the germline V gene. V gave up 0 bases and J gave up 7 bases, with 16 bases separating them. CDR3 length: 15 residues. DNA of the CDR3: TGTGCCAGCAGCTTGGAAGCGCGGTCTTCTGGGACCCAGTACTTC. Translated: CASSLEARSSGTQYF.

J is TRBJ2-7 and V is TRBV4-1; TRBD1 might be the D (5 bases). Germline values: CDR1 MGHRA, CDR2 YSYEKL. This CDR3 has 16 residues. V was pared by 4 bases and J by 2 bases, with 18 bases between. This CDR3 reads CASSRDSGPSTYEQYF. The CDR3, as DNA: TGCGCCAGCAGCCGTGACAGTGGGCCCTCCACCTACGAGCAGTACTTC.

For this clone: This sample includes further DNA sequences coding for the same CDR3. The rearrangement links TRBV18 to TRBJ2-5; D is undetermined. The germline V and J ends were trimmed by 3 bases and 4 bases, with 6 bases remaining between them. This CDR3 spans 12 amino acids. The germline gives CDR1 KGHSH, CDR2 LQKENI. The CDR3 loop is CASSPQRETQYF. Written as DNA, the CDR3 is TGTGCCAGCTCACCCCAGCGAGAGACCCAGTACTTC.

V is TRBV25-1 and J is TRBJ2-7; 10 bases are shared with TRBD1. The CDR3 is 14 residues long. V gave up 4 bases and J gave up 5 bases; unmatched junction bases: 5. CDR1 and CDR2 (germline): MGHDK, SYGVNS. CDR3 sequence reads: CASSGGQGGDEQYF. As DNA, the CDR3 is TGTGCCAGCAGTGGTGGACAGGGGGGCGACGAGCAGTACTTC.

V usage is TRBV5-1 and J usage is TRBJ1-6; 10 nucleotides line up with TRBD1. This CDR3 has 15 residues. Trimming cost V 1 base and J 9 bases; bases outside gene matches: 4. The germline V gene has CDR1 SGHRS and CDR2 YFSETQ. The DNA for the CDR3 is TGCGCCAGCAGCTTGACAGACAGGGGGCTTTCACCCCTCCACTTT. It codes for CASSLTDRGLSPLHF.

This chain connects TRBV18 to TRBJ1-5, with D maybe TRBD1 (5 bases). The germline V gene encodes CDR1 KGHSH and CDR2 LQKENI. This CDR3 has 17 residues. The V end was cut by 3 bases, the J end by 4 bases, with 19 bases between. The CDR3 DNA follows: TGTGCCAGCTCACCCTCCGGGGGAAGAGGCTCGAATCAGCCCCAGCATTTT. This encodes CASSPSGGRGSNQPQHF.

The chain uses TRBV15 and TRBJ2-1; no firm D call. This CDR3 has 13 amino acids. With 0 bases removed from V and 4 bases from J, the gap between germline ends came to 4 bases. The germline CDR1 and CDR2 sequences are LNHNV and YYDKDF (reference sequence). DNA of the CDR3: TGTGCCACCAGCAGAGACAGATACAATGAGCAGTTCTTC. Protein: CATSRDRYNEQFF.

This clone was recorded only once. The chain carries TRBV19 and TRBJ2-1; D may be TRBD1 (7 bases). CDR1 and CDR2 (germline): LNHDA, SQIVND (reference sequence). This CDR3 contains 16 residues. Trimming removed 4 bases at V and 2 bases at J, with 15 bases between. The CDR3 DNA reads as TGTGCCAGTAGTACACTGACAGGGACTGCCTACAATGAGCAGTTCTTC. It codes for CASSTLTGTAYNEQFF.

The V and J genes are TRBV19 and TRBJ2-1; 9 nucleotides agree with TRBD2. Trimming at V came to 5 bases and at J to 8 bases, leaving 1 base not matched to a gene. CDR1 is LNHDA, CDR2 SQIVND, per germline (reference sequence). The CDR3 spans 12 residues. The CDR3 sequence: CASSRTSDEQFF. The CDR3 region has the DNA TGTGCCAGTAGTCGGACTAGCGATGAGCAGTTCTTC.

There are a few counts of this clone. This chain links TRBV9 with TRBJ2-2; D possibly uses TRBD1 or TRBD2 (6 bases each). Between the trimmed V and J ends, which lost 5 bases and 6 bases, there was a span of 17 bases. Germline-derived CDR1 and CDR2 are SGDLS and YYNGEE. This CDR3 comprises 15 residues. The CDR3 loop reads CASSGGGGRPGELFF. The CDR3, as DNA: TGTGCCAGCAGTGGAGGGGGTGGCCGGCCCGGGGAGCTGTTTTTT. Together with reference TRBV9 and TRBJ2-2, the CDR3 gives the full variable domain: DSGVTQTPKHLITATGQRVTLRCSPRSGDLSVYWYQQSLDQGLQFLIQYYNGEERAKGNILERFSAQQFPDLHSELNLSSLELGDSALYFCASSGGGGRPGELFFGEGSRLTVL.

The chain couples TRBV2 to TRBJ2-5, with D hard to call. The germline V gene encodes CDR1 SNHLY and CDR2 FYNNEI. The V end was cut by 8 bases, the J end by 2 bases, with 12 bases between. CDR3 length: 13 residues. The CDR3 sequence is CASVESVQETQYF. DNA of the CDR3: TGTGCCAGCGTAGAGAGTGTACAAGAGACCCAGTACTTC.

This chain joins TRBV29-1 and TRBJ2-3; the match to TRBD2 covers 8 bases. The CDR3 totals 14 residues. In germline, CDR1 is SQVTM, CDR2 ANQGSEA. V lost 7 bases to trimming and J lost 3 bases; unmatched junction nucleotides: 9. CDR3: CSEGLVKRTDTQYF. The CDR3 nucleotides are TGCAGCGAGGGACTAGTTAAAAGGACAGATACGCAGTATTTT.

This clone was seen a handful of times. This chain joins TRBV5-1 and TRBJ1-2; TRBD1 might be the D (5 bases). The CDR3 is 14 amino acids. Germline V gives CDR1 SGHRS, CDR2 YFSETQ. V was trimmed by 3 bases and J by 4 bases, leaving 13 bases between them. The chain's CDR3 is CASSSGGGGYGYTF. In nucleotides, the CDR3 is TGCGCCAGCAGCTCGGGGGGAGGTGGCTATGGCTACACCTTC.

The table lists this clone with a few counts. The rearrangement links TRBV10-3 to TRBJ2-7; 8 nucleotides align to TRBD1. Germline V lookup: CDR1 ENHRY, CDR2 SYGVKD. This CDR3 is 13 amino acids long. Losses at the gene ends were 11 bases for V and 1 base for J; bases not matched to a gene: 7. CDR3: CAVTGVGSYEQYF. CDR3 nucleotide sequence: TGTGCCGTGACAGGGGTCGGGTCCTACGAGCAGTACTTC.

This chain connects TRBV30 to TRBJ1-6; a possible D gene is TRBD1 (6 bases). Germline loops: CDR1 GTSNPN, CDR2 SVGIG (reference sequence). The ends were cut back, 0 bases at V and 0 bases at J, with 12 bases in the middle. There are 17 residues in the CDR3. Here the CDR3 DNA reads TGTGCCTGGAGTGTACGGACAGTGTTCTCCTATAATTCACCCCTCCACTTT. Its translation: CAWSVRTVFSYNSPLHF.

The chain combines TRBV19 with TRBJ2-7; D is possibly TRBD1 (5 bases). In germline, CDR1 is LNHDA, CDR2 SQIVND (reference sequence). CDR3 size: 14 residues. The V and J ends lost 0 bases and 5 bases respectively, with 11 bases between them. CDR3 bases: TGTGCCAGTAGTATAGATCGGGCAGGGAACGAGCAGTACTTC. It specifies CASSIDRAGNEQYF.

The chain combines TRBV11-2 with TRBJ2-6, with D uncertain. The germline CDR1 and CDR2 sequences are SGHAT and FQNNGV. The CDR3 is 18 amino acids. V was shortened by 5 bases and J by 0 bases, with 17 bases between the two germline ends. CDR3: CASSPDPRTASGANVLTF. Here the CDR3 DNA reads TGTGCCAGCAGCCCAGACCCACGGACGGCCTCTGGGGCCAACGTCCTGACTTTC.

V and J are TRBV9 and TRBJ1-1; D is undetermined. The V end lost 0 bases, the J end lost 4 bases, and 7 bases lay between the germline ends. Per germline, CDR1 SGDLS and CDR2 YYNGEE. CDR3 size: 13 residues. The CDR3, as DNA: TGTGCCAGCAGCGTAGATCGGATCACTGAAGCTTTCTTT. The encoded protein is CASSVDRITEAFF.

This chain joins TRBV6-5 and TRBJ1-1, with D unresolved. The germline V and J ends were trimmed by 6 bases and 0 bases, with 11 bases remaining between them. The CDR3 is 14 residues long. CDR1 MNHEY and CDR2 SVGAGI come from the germline V gene. The CDR3 loop is CASRRDGMNTEAFF. Written as DNA, the CDR3 is TGTGCCAGCAGAAGAGACGGAATGAACACTGAAGCTTTCTTT.

The chain uses TRBV9 and TRBJ2-2, with D possibly being TRBD2 (6 bases). The germline CDR1 and CDR2 sequences are SGDLS and YYNGEE. This CDR3 has 14 amino acids. Trimming cost V 0 bases and J 6 bases, with 9 bases left between them. The CDR3 DNA reads TGTGCCAGCAGCGTAGAGTCGGGGGCCGGGGAGCTGTTTTTT. This encodes CASSVESGAGELFF.

Remarks on this clone: This CDR3 is also generated by other DNA sequences in the sample. CDR3 sequence reads: CASSLGTEAFF. In nucleotides, the CDR3 is TGTGCCAGCAGTTTAGGTACTGAAGCTTTCTTT. The chain is built from TRBV28 and TRBJ1-1; D is unresolved. V gave up 2 bases and J gave up 5 bases, with 3 bases separating them. Germline V gene data show CDR1 as MDHEN and CDR2 as SYDVKM. The CDR3 sequence is 11 residues long.